This TCR beta chain emerged from a study of CD8 T cells in ankylosing spondylitis. General observations from the study: Several highly homologous variants formed a TCR beta motif that appeared characteristic of ankylosing spondylitis blood. Reports of some motif variants in reactive arthritis synovial fluid and blood predate this one.

On this clonotype: Its target is not known. An end of the junction does not agree with germline; a read error may underlie this.

TCRdb passed the 5' RACE reads through MiXCR, listing each CDR3 protein once. The repertoire holds more than 110,000 distinct CDR3 sequences, with 6.5% to 8.5% as singletons. The CDR3 covers 14 residues. The germline V gene encodes CDR1 LGHNA and CDR2 YSLEER. This chain connects TRBV4-3 to TRBJ1-4, with D tentatively TRBD1 (6 bases). The specimen sequenced was synovial fluid, either unsorted or a sorted T cell fraction (not recorded which). The TCR sequence derives from a male donor with ankylosing spondylitis. The CDR3 reads CAMGHRVFEEKLFF. The CDR3, as DNA: TGTGCCATGGGCCACAGGGTGTTCGAAGAAAAACTGTTTTTT.